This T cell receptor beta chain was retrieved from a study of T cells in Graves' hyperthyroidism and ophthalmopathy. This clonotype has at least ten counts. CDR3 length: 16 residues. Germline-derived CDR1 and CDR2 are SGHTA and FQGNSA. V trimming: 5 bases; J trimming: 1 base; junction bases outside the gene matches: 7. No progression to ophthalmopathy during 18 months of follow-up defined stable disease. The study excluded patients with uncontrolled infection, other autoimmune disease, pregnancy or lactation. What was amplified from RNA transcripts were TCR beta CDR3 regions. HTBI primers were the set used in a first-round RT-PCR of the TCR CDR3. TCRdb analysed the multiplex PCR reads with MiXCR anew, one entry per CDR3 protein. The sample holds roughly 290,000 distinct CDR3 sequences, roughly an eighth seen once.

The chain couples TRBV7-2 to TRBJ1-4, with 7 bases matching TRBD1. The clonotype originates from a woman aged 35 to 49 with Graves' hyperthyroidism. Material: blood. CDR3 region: CASSLLYRGTNEKLFF. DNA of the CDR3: TGTGCCAGCAGCCTACTGTACAGGGGAACTAATGAAAAACTGTTTTTT. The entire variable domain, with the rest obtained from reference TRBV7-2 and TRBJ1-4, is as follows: GAGVSQSPSNKVTEKGKDVELRCDPISGHTALYWYRQSLGQGLEFLIYFQGNSAPDKSGLPSDRFSAERTGGSVSTLTIQRTQQEDSAVYLCASSLLYRGTNEKLFFGSGTQLSVL.